The clone carrying this T cell receptor (beta chain) was observed a single time. This record belongs to a study of control samples from healthy donors and cancer patients. TCRdb's copy holds only in-frame clones and misses some; the assay was immunoSEQ multiplex PCR. The table includes around 55,000 clones, around 90% detected once. With 3 bases clipped from V and 2 bases from J, the junction kept 12 bases outside the gene matches. This CDR3 has 17 amino acids. From germline, CDR1 is DFQATT and CDR2 SNEGSKA (reference sequence). The sequencing input was blood. V usage is TRBV20-1 and J usage is TRBJ2-7; TRBD2 matches at 11 bases. This sequence was found in a man between 45 and 60 years old in good health. This CDR3 is CSASPITGTSGTYEQYF. CDR3 bases: TGCAGTGCTAGTCCTATCACCGGGACTAGCGGCACCTACGAGCAGTACTTC.